One sample yielded the 15 T cell receptor beta chains listed below, sequenced in a study of early T cells in non-severe SARS-CoV-2 infection. TCRdb fed the 5' RACE reads into MiXCR, producing one record per CDR3 protein. This table holds tens of thousands of distinct CDR3 sequences, 8% to 9% found once. The sample was whole blood. Every receptor here comes from an adult who was a healthcare worker with PCR-confirmed SARS-CoV-2 infection or an uninfected control (not recorded which).

This clonotype was seen many times. The chain is built from TRBV29-1 and TRBJ1-5, with D possibly TRBD1 on 6 matching bases. Deletions cut 6 bases from V and 5 bases from J, with 11 bases between. Germline CDR1 SQVTM, CDR2 ANQGSEA. This CDR3 region has 12 residues. The CDR3 spells CSVGAGDQPQHF. In DNA form, the CDR3 reads TGCAGCGTGGGGGCAGGGGATCAGCCCCAGCATTTT.

This clonotype was detected ten times or more. The chain is built from TRBV28 and TRBJ1-1, with D unclear. Germline CDR1 reads MDHEN; CDR2 reads SYDVKM. The CDR3 covers 13 residues. V shed 2 bases and J shed 7 bases, with 11 bases lying between them. CDR3: CASSLGVRSEAFF. CDR3 nucleotides: TGTGCCAGCAGTTTAGGGGTACGGAGTGAAGCTTTCTTT.

This clonotype was counted at least ten times. The J gene is TRBJ1-3, the V gene TRBV14; unclear D gene. There are 14 residues in the CDR3. Per germline, CDR1 SGHDN and CDR2 FVKESK. V lost 4 bases, J lost 4 bases, and 11 bases lay in between. The CDR3 region has the DNA TGTGCCAGCAGCCCCCGGATAGTAGGAAACACCATATATTTT. Amino acids: CASSPRIVGNTIYF.

The chain employs TRBV29-1 and TRBJ2-7, with 11 nucleotides matching TRBD2. This CDR3 has 16 residues. Germline CDR1 SQVTM, CDR2 ANQGSEA. J lost 5 bases, V lost 2 bases, and 11 bases had no gene match. The CDR3 is CSVEQGLAGGIHEQYF. CDR3 in DNA: TGCAGCGTTGAACAAGGGTTAGCGGGAGGGATCCACGAGCAGTACTTC.

This clonotype appeared a few times. V gene TRBV29-1 combines with J gene TRBJ2-1; TRBD2 matches at 11 bases. The CDR3 runs to 16 residues. Unmatched junction bases numbered 5, after V lost 3 bases and J lost 1 base. Germline loops: CDR1 SQVTM, CDR2 ANQGSEA. The CDR3 spells CSVESLAGGSYNEQFF. CDR3 sequence (DNA): TGCAGCGTTGAGTCCTTAGCGGGAGGGTCCTACAATGAGCAGTTCTTC.

This clonotype has more than one count but fewer than ten. DNA for the CDR3: TGTGCCAGCAGCTTCCTTAGGGGCGGTGAGACCCAGTACTTC. As protein: CASSFLRGGETQYF. The J gene is TRBJ2-5, the V gene TRBV7-2, with D perhaps TRBD1 (5 bases). Between the trimmed V and J ends, which lost 3 bases and 5 bases, there was a span of 13 bases. This CDR3 is 14 amino acids long. Looked up from germline, CDR1 is SGHTA and CDR2 is FQGNSA.

This clonotype showed up many times. This chain's CDR3 is CASSLPTGAIYGYTF. The CDR3 DNA sequence: TGTGCCAGCAGCTTACCGACAGGGGCAATCTATGGCTACACCTTC. The chain carries TRBV7-9 and TRBJ1-2; 8 bases line up with TRBD1. V lost 2 bases and J lost 4; bases outside the gene matches: 6. Germline loops: CDR1 SEHNR, CDR2 FQNEAQ (reference sequence). The CDR3 extends over 15 amino acids. The complete variable domain, with remaining parts taken from reference TRBV7-9 and TRBJ1-2, reads DTGVSQNPRHKITKRGQNVTFRCDPISEHNRLYWYRQTLGQGPEFLTYFQNEAQLEKSRLLSDRFSAERPKGSFSTLEIQRTEQGDSAMYLCASSLPTGAIYGYTFGSGTRLTVV.

This clonotype was detected a few times. The chain is built from TRBV6-6 and TRBJ2-4; 8 bases agree with TRBD1. The CDR3 sequence is 16 residues long. After removal of 6 bases from V and 0 bases from J, the junction contained 7 bases not matched to a gene. Germline values: CDR1 MNHNY, CDR2 SVGAGI (reference sequence). The CDR3 DNA sequence: TGTGCCAGCAGATCGACAGGGGCTCAAGCCAAAAACATTCAGTACTTC. It codes for CASRSTGAQAKNIQYF.

This clonotype occurred many times. In DNA, the CDR3 is TGTGCCAGCAGCCCAGTCCTGGGACTAGGAAATGAGCAGTACTTC. Translating gives CASSPVLGLGNEQYF. The chain recombines TRBV28 with TRBJ2-7; 8 bases match TRBD2. V lost 6 bases and J lost 7; bases outside the gene matches: 14. This CDR3 comprises 15 residues. From germline, CDR1 is MDHEN and CDR2 SYDVKM.

This clonotype was seen a handful of times. The V call is TRBV10-3, the J call TRBJ2-5; 10 nucleotides match TRBD2. Looked up from germline, CDR1 is ENHRY and CDR2 is SYGVKD. The CDR3 loop spans 14 amino acids. The ends lost 5 bases at V and 3 bases at J; junction bases unmatched: 3. The CDR3 region has the DNA TGTGCCATCAGTAGCGGGAGGGAGGAAGAGACCCAGTACTTC. Translated, it gives CAISSGREEETQYF.

The chain combines TRBV29-1 with TRBJ2-7; 11 bases are a match to TRBD2. Germline-derived CDR1 and CDR2 are SQVTM and ANQGSEA. The CDR3 runs 15 residues. With V trimmed by 1 base and J by 2 bases, 4 bases remained unmatched. The CDR3 spells CSVEVGLAGAYEQYF. CDR3 nucleotides: TGCAGCGTTGAAGTCGGACTAGCGGGCGCCTACGAGCAGTACTTC.

This clonotype was observed a few times. The genes are TRBV4-3 and TRBJ2-3, with a weak D call TRBD1 (5 bases). The germline CDR1 and CDR2 sequences are LGHNA and YSLEER. This CDR3 has 13 amino acids. V shed 4 bases and J shed 6 bases, with 11 bases lying between them. The CDR3 DNA reads as TGCGCCAGCAGCCCTTCAAAGGGGGATACGCAGTATTTT. It is translated as CASSPSKGDTQYF.

This clonotype came up a few times. The chain recombines TRBV9 with TRBJ2-1; tentatively, D is TRBD2 (5 bases). Between the trimmed V and J ends, which lost 3 bases and 8 bases, there was a span of 9 bases. The CDR3 consists of 12 residues. Germline V gene lookup returns CDR1 SGDLS and CDR2 YYNGEE. The CDR3 DNA sequence: TGTGCCAGCAGCGCGGGGTATGATGAGCAGTTCTTC. Translating gives CASSAGYDEQFF.

V and J are TRBV3-1 and TRBJ2-1; TRBD1 aligns across 8 bases. The V segment lost 2 bases and the J segment 9 bases; nucleotides outside the gene matches: 9. Germline-derived CDR1 and CDR2 are LGHDT and YNNKEL (reference sequence). The CDR3 has 15 amino acids. The CDR3 DNA reads as TGTGCCAGCAGCCAAAACAGGGGGTTCGGGAGTGAGCAGTTCTTC. It is translated as CASSQNRGFGSEQFF.

The DNA for the CDR3 is TGCAGCGTGGAGGGACAGGGGTATGACAATGAGCAGTTCTTC. This gives the protein CSVEGQGYDNEQFF. The rearrangement links TRBV29-1 to TRBJ2-1; 10 bases fit TRBD1. From germline, CDR1 is SQVTM and CDR2 ANQGSEA. Trimming cost V 6 bases and J 5 bases; bases outside gene matches: 7. The CDR3 has 14 amino acids.